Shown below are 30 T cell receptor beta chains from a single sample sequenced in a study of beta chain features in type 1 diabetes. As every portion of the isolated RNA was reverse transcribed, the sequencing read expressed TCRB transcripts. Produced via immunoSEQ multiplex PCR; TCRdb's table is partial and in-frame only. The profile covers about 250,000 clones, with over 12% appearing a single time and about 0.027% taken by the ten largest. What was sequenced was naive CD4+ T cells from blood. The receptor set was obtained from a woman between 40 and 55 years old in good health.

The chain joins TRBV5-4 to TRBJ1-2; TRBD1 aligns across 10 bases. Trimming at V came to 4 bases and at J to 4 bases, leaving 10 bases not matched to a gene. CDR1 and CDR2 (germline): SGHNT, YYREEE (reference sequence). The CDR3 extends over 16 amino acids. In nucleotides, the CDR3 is TGTGCCAGCAGCGGGACAGGGGACCTCTATTCCTATGGCTACACCTTC. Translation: CASSGTGDLYSYGYTF.

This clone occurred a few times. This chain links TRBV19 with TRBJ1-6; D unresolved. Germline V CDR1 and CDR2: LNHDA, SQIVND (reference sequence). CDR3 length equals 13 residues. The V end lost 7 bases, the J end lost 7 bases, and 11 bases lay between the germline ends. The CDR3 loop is CASNTGGNSPLHF. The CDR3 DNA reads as TGTGCCAGTAATACCGGAGGAAATTCACCCCTCCACTTT.

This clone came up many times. The CDR3 loop reads CASSFLGDSPLHF. Written as DNA, the CDR3 is TGTGCCAGCAGCTTCCTAGGAGATTCACCCCTCCACTTT. The chain employs TRBV7-2 and TRBJ1-6; D unclear. The germline V gene encodes CDR1 SGHTA and CDR2 FQGNSA. Trimming cost V 3 bases and J 8 bases, with 8 bases left between them. The CDR3 is 13 amino acids.

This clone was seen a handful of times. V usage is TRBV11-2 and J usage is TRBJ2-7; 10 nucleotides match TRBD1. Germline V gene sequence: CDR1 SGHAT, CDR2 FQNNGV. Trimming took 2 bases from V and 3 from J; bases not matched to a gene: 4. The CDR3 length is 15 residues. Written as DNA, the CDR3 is TGTGCCAGCAGCTTATTGGGGACAGGGGACTACGAGCAGTACTTC. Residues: CASSLLGTGDYEQYF.

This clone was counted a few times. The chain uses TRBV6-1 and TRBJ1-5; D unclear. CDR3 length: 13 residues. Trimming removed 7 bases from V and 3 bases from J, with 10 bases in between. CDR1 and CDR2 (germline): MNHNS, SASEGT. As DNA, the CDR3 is TGTGCCAGCACCCCTCGAGACAATCAGCCCCAGCATTTT. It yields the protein CASTPRDNQPQHF.

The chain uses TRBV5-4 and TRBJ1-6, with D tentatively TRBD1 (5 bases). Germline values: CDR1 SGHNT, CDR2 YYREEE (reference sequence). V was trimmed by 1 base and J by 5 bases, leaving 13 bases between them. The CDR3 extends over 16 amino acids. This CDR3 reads CASSLPGRENNSPLHF. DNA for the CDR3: TGTGCCAGCAGCTTGCCTGGCAGGGAAAATAATTCACCCCTCCACTTT.

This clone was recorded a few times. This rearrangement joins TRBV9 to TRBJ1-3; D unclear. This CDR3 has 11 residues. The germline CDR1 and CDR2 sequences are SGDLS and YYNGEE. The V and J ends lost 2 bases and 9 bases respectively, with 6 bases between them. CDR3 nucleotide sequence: TGTGCCAGCAGCGTCGGTGGCACCATATATTTT. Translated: CASSVGGTIYF.

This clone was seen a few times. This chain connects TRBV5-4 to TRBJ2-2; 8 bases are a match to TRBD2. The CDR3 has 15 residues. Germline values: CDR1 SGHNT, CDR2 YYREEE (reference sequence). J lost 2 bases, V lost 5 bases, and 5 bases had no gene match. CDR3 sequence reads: CASSLAGLNTGELFF. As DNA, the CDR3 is TGTGCCAGCAGTCTAGCGGGCCTTAACACCGGGGAGCTGTTTTTT.

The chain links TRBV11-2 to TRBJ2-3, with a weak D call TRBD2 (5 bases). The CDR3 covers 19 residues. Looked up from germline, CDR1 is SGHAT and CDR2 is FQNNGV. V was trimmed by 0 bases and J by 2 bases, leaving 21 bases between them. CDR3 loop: CASSLDLSRRVTNTDTQYF. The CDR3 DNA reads TGTGCCAGCAGCTTAGACTTAAGCCGGCGGGTCACCAACACAGATACGCAGTATTTT.

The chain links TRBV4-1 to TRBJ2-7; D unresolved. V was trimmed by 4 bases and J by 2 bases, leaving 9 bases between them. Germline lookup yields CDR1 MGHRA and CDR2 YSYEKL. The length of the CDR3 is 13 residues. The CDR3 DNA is TGCGCCAGCAGCCTAGCAGAGACCTACGAGCAGTACTTC. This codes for CASSLAETYEQYF.

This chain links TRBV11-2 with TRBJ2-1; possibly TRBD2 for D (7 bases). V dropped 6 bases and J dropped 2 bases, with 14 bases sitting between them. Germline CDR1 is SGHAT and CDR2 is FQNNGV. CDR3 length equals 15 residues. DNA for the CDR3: TGTGCCAGCAGTCGCTCCGGGGGGCCCTACAATGAGCAGTTCTTC. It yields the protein CASSRSGGPYNEQFF.

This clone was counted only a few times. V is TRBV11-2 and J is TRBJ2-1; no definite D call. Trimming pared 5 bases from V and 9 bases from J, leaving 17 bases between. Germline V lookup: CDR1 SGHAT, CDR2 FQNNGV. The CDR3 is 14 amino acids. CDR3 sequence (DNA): TGTGCCAGCAGCCCAAGAGGTTTGGGTGGTGAGCAGTTCTTC. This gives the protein CASSPRGLGGEQFF.

CDR3: CATSDPGDTTQYF. The CDR3 nucleotides are TGTGCCACCTCCGACCCGGGGGATACCACCCAGTACTTC. V usage is TRBV10-3 and J usage is TRBJ2-5; perhaps TRBD2 as D (6 bases). Germline CDR1 and CDR2: ENHRY and SYGVKD. The CDR3 totals 13 residues. Trimming removed 10 bases at V and 8 bases at J, with 20 bases between.

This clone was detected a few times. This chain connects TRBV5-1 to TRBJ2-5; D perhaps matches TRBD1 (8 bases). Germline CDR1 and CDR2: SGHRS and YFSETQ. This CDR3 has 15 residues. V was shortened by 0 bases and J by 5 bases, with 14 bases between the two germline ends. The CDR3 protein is CASSLVGQGGETQYF. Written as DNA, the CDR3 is TGCGCCAGCAGCTTGGTAGGACAGGGAGGGGAGACCCAGTACTTC.

The CDR3 DNA is TGTGCCAGCAGACGGGGGACCTACGAGCAGTACTTC. Amino acids: CASRRGTYEQYF. V is TRBV6-6 and J is TRBJ2-7, with D possibly TRBD2 on 6 matching bases. The germline V gene encodes CDR1 MNHNY and CDR2 SVGAGI (reference sequence). CDR3 length equals 12 residues. Trimming pared 6 bases from V and 2 bases from J, leaving 8 bases between.

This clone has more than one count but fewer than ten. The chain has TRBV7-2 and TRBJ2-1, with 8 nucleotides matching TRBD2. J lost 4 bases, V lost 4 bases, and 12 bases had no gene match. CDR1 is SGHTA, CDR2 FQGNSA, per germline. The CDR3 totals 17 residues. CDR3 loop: CASSYVTGLALYNEQFF. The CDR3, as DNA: TGTGCCAGCAGCTATGTCACCGGACTAGCATTGTACAATGAGCAGTTCTTC.

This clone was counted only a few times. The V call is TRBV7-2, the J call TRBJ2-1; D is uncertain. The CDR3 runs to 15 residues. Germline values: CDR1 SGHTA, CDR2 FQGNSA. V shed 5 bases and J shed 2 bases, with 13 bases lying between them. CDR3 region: CASSLWAGTYNEQFF. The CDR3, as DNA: TGTGCCAGCAGCCTCTGGGCAGGAACCTACAATGAGCAGTTCTTC.

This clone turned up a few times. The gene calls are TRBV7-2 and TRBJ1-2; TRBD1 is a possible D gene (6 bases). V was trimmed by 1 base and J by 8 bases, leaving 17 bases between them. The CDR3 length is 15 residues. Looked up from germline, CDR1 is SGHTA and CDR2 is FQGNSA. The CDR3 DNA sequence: TGTGCCAGCAGCTTAGGGTGGGGGTCAGGGGAAGGCTACACCTTC. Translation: CASSLGWGSGEGYTF.

CDR3 nucleotides: TGTGCCAGTAGTATAGAGGGGACAGGGGTCGGGACCCAGTACTTC. Amino acids: CASSIEGTGVGTQYF. This chain joins TRBV19 and TRBJ2-5; TRBD1 matches at 10 bases. Unmatched junction bases numbered 5, after V lost 0 bases and J lost 7 bases. CDR3 length equals 15 residues. Germline assignment: CDR1 LNHDA and CDR2 SQIVND (reference sequence).

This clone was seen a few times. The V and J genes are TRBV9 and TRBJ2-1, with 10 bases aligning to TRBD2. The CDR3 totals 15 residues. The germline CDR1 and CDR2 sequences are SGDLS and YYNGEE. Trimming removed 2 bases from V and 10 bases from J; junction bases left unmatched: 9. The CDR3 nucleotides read TGTGCCAGCAGCGTTCCAGCGGGGGGGCCGGGGGAGCAGTTCTTC. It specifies CASSVPAGGPGEQFF.

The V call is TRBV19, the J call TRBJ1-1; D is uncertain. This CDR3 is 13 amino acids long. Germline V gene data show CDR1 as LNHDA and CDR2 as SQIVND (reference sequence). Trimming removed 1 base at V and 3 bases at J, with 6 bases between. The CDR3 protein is CASSIGLDTEAFF. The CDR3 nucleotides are TGTGCCAGTAGTATAGGGCTCGACACTGAAGCTTTCTTT.

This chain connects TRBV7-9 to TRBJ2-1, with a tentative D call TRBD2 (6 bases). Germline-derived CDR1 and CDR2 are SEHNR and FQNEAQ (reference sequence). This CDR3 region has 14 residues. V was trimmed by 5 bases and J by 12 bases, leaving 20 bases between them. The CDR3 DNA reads TGTGCCAGCAGCCGCGACAGCTTAGCGGATCCGCAGTTCTTC. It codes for CASSRDSLADPQFF.

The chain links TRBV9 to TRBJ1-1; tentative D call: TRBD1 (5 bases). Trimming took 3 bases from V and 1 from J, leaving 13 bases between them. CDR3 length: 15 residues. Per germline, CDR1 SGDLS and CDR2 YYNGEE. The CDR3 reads CASSGGGVKNTEAFF. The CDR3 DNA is TGTGCCAGCAGCGGTGGGGGGGTGAAGAACACTGAAGCTTTCTTT.

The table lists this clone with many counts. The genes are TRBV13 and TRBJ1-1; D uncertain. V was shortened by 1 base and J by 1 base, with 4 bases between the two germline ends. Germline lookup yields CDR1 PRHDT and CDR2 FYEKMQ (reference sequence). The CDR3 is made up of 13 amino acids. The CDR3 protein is CASSLVWNTEAFF. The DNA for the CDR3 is TGTGCCAGCAGCTTAGTCTGGAACACTGAAGCTTTCTTT.

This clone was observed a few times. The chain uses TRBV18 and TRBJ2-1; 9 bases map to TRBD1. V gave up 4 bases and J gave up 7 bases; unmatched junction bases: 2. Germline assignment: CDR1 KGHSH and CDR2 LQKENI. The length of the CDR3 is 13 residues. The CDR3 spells CASSRDRVNEQFF. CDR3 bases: TGTGCCAGCTCACGGGACAGGGTTAATGAGCAGTTCTTC.

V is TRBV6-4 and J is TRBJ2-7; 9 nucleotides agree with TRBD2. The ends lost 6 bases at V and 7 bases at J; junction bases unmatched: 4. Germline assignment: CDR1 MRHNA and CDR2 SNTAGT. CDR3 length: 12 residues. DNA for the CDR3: TGTGCCAGCAGGGGACTAGCAGGAGAGCAGTACTTC. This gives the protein CASRGLAGEQYF.

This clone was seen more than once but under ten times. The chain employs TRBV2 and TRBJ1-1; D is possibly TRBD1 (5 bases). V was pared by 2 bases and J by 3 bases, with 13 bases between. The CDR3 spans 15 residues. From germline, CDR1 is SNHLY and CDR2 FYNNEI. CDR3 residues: CASSERGLLHTEAFF. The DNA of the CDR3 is TGTGCCAGCAGTGAAAGGGGTCTCCTCCACACTGAAGCTTTCTTT.

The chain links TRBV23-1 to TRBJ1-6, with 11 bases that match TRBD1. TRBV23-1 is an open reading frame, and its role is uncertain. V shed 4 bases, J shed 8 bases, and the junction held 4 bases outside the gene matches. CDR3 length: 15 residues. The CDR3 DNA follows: TGCGCCAGCAGTCGCCCGGACAGGGGGCATTCACCCCTCCACTTT. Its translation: CASSRPDRGHSPLHF.

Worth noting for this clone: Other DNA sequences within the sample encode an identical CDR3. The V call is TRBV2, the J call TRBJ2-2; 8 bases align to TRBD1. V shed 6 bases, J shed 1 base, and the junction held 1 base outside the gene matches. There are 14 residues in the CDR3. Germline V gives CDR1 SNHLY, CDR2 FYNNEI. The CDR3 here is CASSGQGNTGELFF. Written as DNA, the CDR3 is TGTGCCAGCAGCGGACAGGGGAACACCGGGGAGCTGTTTTTT.

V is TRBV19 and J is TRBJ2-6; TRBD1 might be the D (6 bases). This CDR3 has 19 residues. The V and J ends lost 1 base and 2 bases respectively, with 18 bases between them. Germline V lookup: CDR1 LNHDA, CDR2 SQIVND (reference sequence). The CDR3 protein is CASSIVQGLLLTGANVLTF. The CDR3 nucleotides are TGTGCCAGTAGTATAGTACAGGGCCTCCTCCTCACTGGGGCCAACGTCCTGACTTTC.